Sequencing of this TCR beta chain was carried out in a study of technical replicates of blood from a handful of donors. Clones were read by immunoSEQ multiplex PCR, and TCRdb kept only the in-frame ones, dropping some. This table has about 70,000 clones, approximately 97% appearing once. With 4 bases clipped from V and 5 bases from J, the junction kept 6 bases outside the gene matches. CDR3 length equals 17 residues. Germline assignment: CDR1 MDHEN and CDR2 SYDVKM. The sample taken for sequencing was T cells isolated from PBMCs. J is TRBJ2-2 and V is TRBV28; 14 positions agree with TRBD2. The receptor was derived from a human donor in good health. This chain's CDR3 is CASSWGLAGARTGELFF. CDR3 DNA: TGTGCCAGCAGTTGGGGACTAGCGGGGGCGAGAACCGGGGAGCTGTTTTTT.